The 10 T cell receptor beta chains below come from one sample, sequenced in a study of blood T cells in healthy people across ages. PCR was performed a second time for about 6 to 12 cycles using a sample-barcoded 5' primer and a J-beta primer mix. TCRdb ran MiXCR on the 5' RACE reads and lists one entry per CDR3 protein. The table includes 1.5 million to 2 million distinct CDR3 sequences, 49% detected once. Sequencing input: blood. These receptors were collected from a woman in her 40s in good health.

The chain carries TRBV7-3 and TRBJ2-3; tentative D call: TRBD2 (6 bases). Trimming removed 1 base at V and 5 bases at J, with 13 bases between. CDR3 length: 15 residues. Germline V lookup: CDR1 SGHTA, CDR2 FQGTGA. The CDR3 DNA reads TGTGCCAGCAGCTTAAACGGGCTAGCGAAAGATACGCAGTATTTT. Protein product: CASSLNGLAKDTQYF.

This clonotype was detected a few times. The V and J genes are TRBV7-2 and TRBJ2-4; tentative D call: TRBD2 (6 bases). Germline-derived CDR1 and CDR2 are SGHTA and FQGNSA. The V end was cut by 6 bases, the J end by 1 base, with 13 bases between. This CDR3 has 15 residues. The CDR3 sequence is CASRAGTSAKNIQYF. The CDR3 coding sequence is TGTGCCAGCAGGGCAGGGACTTCCGCCAAAAACATTCAGTACTTC.

This clonotype appeared a few times. The gene calls are TRBV7-9 and TRBJ1-2, with TRBD1 as a possible D gene (5 bases). The germline gives CDR1 SEHNR, CDR2 FQNEAQ (reference sequence). The length of the CDR3 is 15 residues. V gave up 2 bases and J gave up 7 bases, with 17 bases separating them. CDR3 sequence: CASSLTQAERGGYTF. CDR3 DNA: TGTGCCAGCAGCTTAACCCAGGCAGAAAGGGGTGGCTACACCTTC.

In the case of this clonotype: A much larger clone sits a single nucleotide away, making a read error possible. The V gene is TRBV29-1, the J gene TRBJ2-5, with a tentative D call TRBD1 (6 bases). The J call may be wrong; the DNA end is better matched by TRBJ2-1. Germline-derived CDR1 and CDR2 are SQVTM and ANQGSEA. The CDR3 runs 12 residues. CDR3 sequence reads: CSVDGQKETQFF. The CDR3 region has the DNA TGCAGCGTCGATGGACAGAAAGAGACCCAGTTCTTC.

This clonotype has a handful of counts. This chain uses TRBV10-3 with TRBJ2-7, with 7 bases fitting TRBD2. The CDR3 length is 14 residues. Germline-derived CDR1 and CDR2 are ENHRY and SYGVKD. Germline trimming cut 6 bases from V and 4 bases from J; bases unmatched to any gene: 9. DNA for the CDR3: TGTGCCATCAGGACTAGCTCATTTCAGTACGAGCAGTACTTC. It translates to CAIRTSSFQYEQYF.

The rearrangement joins TRBV4-3 to TRBJ2-4, with a possible D match to TRBD2 (6 bases). Germline V gene data show CDR1 as LGHNA and CDR2 as YSLEER. The CDR3 contains 15 residues. The V and J ends lost 5 bases and 6 bases respectively, with 17 bases between them. For the CDR3, the DNA is TGCGCCAGCAGCGAGGACGGTGAAGCGGGAAACATTCAGTACTTC. This translates into CASSEDGEAGNIQYF.

The chain is built from TRBV7-9 and TRBJ2-3; TRBD1 matches at 7 bases. The germline gives CDR1 SEHNR, CDR2 FQNEAQ (reference sequence). Trimming took 8 bases from V and 0 from J; bases not matched to a gene: 8. This CDR3 is 15 amino acids long. CDR3 loop: CASGNRGTSTDTQYF. As DNA, the CDR3 is TGTGCCAGCGGAAACAGGGGTACTAGCACAGATACGCAGTATTTT.

This clonotype occurred once. CDR3 bases: TGTGCCAGCAGCCATAGAGGGGGGCCCACAGATACGCAGTATTTT. Protein sequence: CASSHRGGPTDTQYF. The rearrangement links TRBV7-9 to TRBJ2-3, with D possibly called TRBD1 or TRBD2 (6 bases each). Trimming shortened V by 5 bases and J by 2 bases, and 14 bases separated the two germline ends. There are 15 residues in the CDR3. The germline CDR1 and CDR2 sequences are SEHNR and FQNEAQ (reference sequence). Together with reference TRBV7-9 and TRBJ2-3, the CDR3 gives the full variable domain: DTGVSQNPRHKITKRGQNVTFRCDPISEHNRLYWYRQTLGQGPEFLTYFQNEAQLEKSRLLSDRFSAERPKGSFSTLEIQRTEQGDSAMYLCASSHRGGPTDTQYFGPGTRLTVL.

The chain recombines TRBV24-1 with TRBJ1-5, with D perhaps TRBD1 (5 bases). Per germline, CDR1 KGHDR and CDR2 SFDVKD. The CDR3 length is 14 residues. The V end was cut by 5 bases, the J end by 0 bases, with 7 bases between. The CDR3 reads CATSAGRSNQPQHF. The CDR3 DNA reads TGTGCCACCAGTGCGGGACGTAGCAATCAGCCCCAGCATTTT.

This clonotype was counted between two and nine times. The chain couples TRBV15 to TRBJ2-7; 10 nucleotides align to TRBD1. The closer fit of TRBJ2-5 to the DNA end suggests the J call may be wrong. Germline lookup yields CDR1 LNHNV and CDR2 YYDKDF (reference sequence). This CDR3 has 16 residues. In DNA form, the CDR3 reads TGTGCCACCAGCAGAGAGACAGGGGGCGAGACGAAGACCCAGTACTTC. Translation gives CATSRETGGETKTQYF.